A selection of T cell receptor beta chains follows, all from one sample in a study of T cell responses to AZD1222 COVID-19 vaccine. The table came from immunoSEQ multiplex PCR; TCRdb's copy has only in-frame clones and leaves some out. The sample includes 100,000 to 150,000 clones, about 89% of them seen just once. The sequencing here drew on peripheral blood, taken on day 0 of AZD1222 vaccination. Every receptor here comes from an adult in good health. Each CDR3 is given with its conserved first and last residue. The D gene is left open where the match is weak. A clone size is listed for some rows: how often the clone was seen (once, few, many), or a class if it is expanded.

d_gene	len	v_gene	abundance	j_gene	CDR3aa	CDR3nt
TRBD1	13	TRBV10-1	once	TRBJ2-7	CASSRDRGGEQYF	TGCGCCAGCAGTCGGGACAGGGGAGGGGAGCAGTACTTC
TRBD1	14	TRBV7-9	-	TRBJ1-2	CASSLGQGGYGYTF	TGTGCCAGCAGCTTGGGGCAGGGGGGCTATGGCTACACCTTC
-	12	TRBV28	-	TRBJ2-1	CASSLVVNEQFF	TGTGCCAGCAGTTTAGTCGTGAATGAGCAGTTCTTC
-	14	TRBV19	-	TRBJ1-2	CASSIGQERGGYTF	TGTGCCAGTAGTATCGGCCAGGAAAGGGGTGGCTACACCTTC
TRBD2	14	TRBV2	once	TRBJ2-1	CASTGGRGYNEQFF	TGTGCCAGCACGGGAGGCAGAGGATACAATGAGCAGTTCTTC
TRBD1	16	TRBV7-3	-	TRBJ2-5	CASSLDYRGRGETQYF	TGTGCCAGCAGCTTAGACTACAGGGGGCGCGGGGAGACCCAGTACTTC
-	16	TRBV19	-	TRBJ1-1	CASSIGGRVRITEAFF	TGTGCCAGTAGTATAGGTGGCAGGGTCCGAATCACTGAAGCTTTCTTT
TRBD2	16	TRBV7-9	-	TRBJ2-2	CASSSGLAGGTGELFF	TGTGCCAGCAGCTCGGGACTAGCGGGAGGGACCGGGGAGCTGTTTTTT
-	16	TRBV6-5	few	TRBJ1-1	CASSYSTGGAETEAFF	TGTGCCAGCAGTTACTCGACGGGGGGAGCAGAAACTGAAGCTTTCTTT
-	15	TRBV24-1	-	TRBJ2-1	CATSDLGDGHNEQFF	TGTGCCACCAGTGATTTGGGGGACGGACACAATGAGCAGTTCTTC
-	12	TRBV2	-	TRBJ1-2	CASRGTHYGYTF	TGTGCCAGCAGGGGAACTCACTATGGCTACACCTTC
-	16	TRBV5-6	-	TRBJ1-5	CASSLGSGSSNQPQHF	TGTGCCAGCAGCTTGGGCTCCGGTTCGAGCAATCAGCCCCAGCATTTT
-	16	TRBV9	-	TRBJ2-5	CASSPREIVGEETQYF	TGTGCCAGCAGCCCTCGGGAAATCGTGGGAGAGGAGACCCAGTACTTC
TRBD1	14	TRBV19	-	TRBJ1-5	CASNRGSSNQPQHF	TGTGCCTCAAACAGGGGAAGTAGCAATCAGCCCCAGCATTTT